This passage covers 8 T cell receptor beta chains from one sample sequenced in a study of tumor-infiltrating lymphocytes in oesophageal squamous cell carcinoma. TCRdb called the PCR reads again in MiXCR, with one record for every CDR3 protein. The sample shows tens of thousands of distinct CDR3 sequences, 35% to 45% of them seen only once. The sequenced sample was esophageal tumor tissue. These receptors were obtained from a male donor with esophageal squamous cell carcinoma.

The rearrangement uses TRBV10-3 and TRBJ2-2, with TRBD2 as a possible D gene (6 bases). The CDR3 has 13 residues. V lost 10 bases and J 6 bases, leaving 15 bases between the germline ends. Germline loops: CDR1 ENHRY, CDR2 SYGVKD. In DNA, the CDR3 is TGTGCCACCCGACCAGGAGGGGCCGGGGAGCTGTTTTTT. Translated: CATRPGGAGELFF.

The rearrangement uses TRBV7-8 and TRBJ2-1; the match to TRBD1 covers 9 bases. The end of the DNA aligns better with TRBJ2-5, so the J call may be wrong. The CDR3 runs to 14 residues. In germline, CDR1 is SGHVS, CDR2 FQNEAQ. CDR3 coding DNA: TGTGCCAGCAGCTCCCGGACAGGGGCGGAGACCCAGTACTTC. As protein: CASSSRTGAETQYF.

Within the sample, this clonotype is medium-sized. CDR3 coding DNA: TGTGCCAGCAGCTTAGCACTAGCGGGAGACTATCAAGAGACCCAGTACTTC. Protein: CASSLALAGDYQETQYF. J is TRBJ2-5 and V is TRBV7-2; TRBD2 matches at 11 bases. The CDR3 is 17 residues long. Per germline, CDR1 SGHTA and CDR2 FQGNSA. After removal of 0 bases from V and 2 bases from J, the junction contained 5 bases not matched to a gene.

This clonotype was found many times. The genes are TRBV5-1 and TRBJ2-7; the D gene is possibly TRBD1 (5 bases). With 7 bases removed from V and 4 bases from J, the gap between germline ends came to 12 bases. The germline V gene encodes CDR1 SGHRS and CDR2 YFSETQ. This CDR3 comprises 12 residues. The CDR3 loop is CASSTTEYEQYF. DNA for the CDR3: TGCGCCAGCTCCACGACAGAGTACGAGCAGTACTTC.

Details on this clonotype: At one end the junction does not follow the germline gene, possibly because of a read error. The chain joins TRBV6-4 to TRBJ2-4; TRBD1 matches 9 bases. Germline V gives CDR1 MRHNA, CDR2 SNTAGT. This CDR3 region has 17 residues. The CDR3 region is CASSYRGTGKTKNLQYF. As DNA, the CDR3 is TGTGCCAGCAGTTACAGAGGGACAGGGAAGACCAAAAACCTTCAGTACTTC.

This clonotype was seen ten or more times. This chain joins TRBV6-1 and TRBJ1-2; TRBD1 agrees at 8 bases. The germline gives CDR1 MNHNS, CDR2 SASEGT. The length of the CDR3 is 15 residues. The junction had 10 bases not matched to a gene; V was cut back by 5 bases and J by 5 bases. In nucleotides, the CDR3 is TGTGCCAGCAGTTCTGAGGGACAGGCAGGGTATGGCTACACCTTC. It encodes CASSSEGQAGYGYTF.

The sample holds many counts of this clonotype. V gene TRBV14 combines with J gene TRBJ2-3; D is ambiguous. There are 11 residues in the CDR3. Trimming stripped 3 bases from V and 3 bases from J, with 1 base between. Germline CDR1 SGHDN, CDR2 FVKESK. Here the CDR3 reads CASSHTDTQYF. The CDR3 region has the DNA TGTGCCAGCAGCCATACAGATACGCAGTATTTT.

The gene calls are TRBV6-5 and TRBJ2-4; tentatively, D is TRBD2 (5 bases). The J call may be wrong; the DNA end is better matched by TRBJ2-1. This CDR3 is 13 amino acids long. From germline, CDR1 is MNHEY and CDR2 SVGAGI. The CDR3 sequence: CASSYGELNEQFF. The DNA for the CDR3 is TGTGCCAGCAGTTATGGGGAGTTGAATGAGCAGTTCTTC.